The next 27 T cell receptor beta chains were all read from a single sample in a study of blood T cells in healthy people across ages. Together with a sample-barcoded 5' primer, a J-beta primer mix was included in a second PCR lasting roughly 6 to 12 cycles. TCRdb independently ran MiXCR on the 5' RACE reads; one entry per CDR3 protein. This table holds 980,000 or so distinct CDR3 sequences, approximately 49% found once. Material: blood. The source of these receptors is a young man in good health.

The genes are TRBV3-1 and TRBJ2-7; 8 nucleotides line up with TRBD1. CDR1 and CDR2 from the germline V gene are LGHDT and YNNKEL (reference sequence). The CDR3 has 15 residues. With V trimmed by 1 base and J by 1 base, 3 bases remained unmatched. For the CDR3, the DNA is TGTGCCAGCAGCCAAGCAGGGGGCCGGTCCTACGAGCAGTACTTC. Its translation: CASSQAGGRSYEQYF.

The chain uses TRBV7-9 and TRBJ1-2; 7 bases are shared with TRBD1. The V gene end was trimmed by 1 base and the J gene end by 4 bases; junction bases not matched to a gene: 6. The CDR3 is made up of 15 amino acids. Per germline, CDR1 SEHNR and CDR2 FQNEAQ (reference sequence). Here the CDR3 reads CASSLGQQGFYGYTF. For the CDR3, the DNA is TGTGCCAGCAGCTTAGGCCAACAGGGGTTCTATGGCTACACCTTC. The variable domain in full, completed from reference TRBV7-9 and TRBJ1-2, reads DTGVSQNPRHKITKRGQNVTFRCDPISEHNRLYWYRQTLGQGPEFLTYFQNEAQLEKSRLLSDRFSAERPKGSFSTLEIQRTEQGDSAMYLCASSLGQQGFYGYTFGSGTRLTVV.

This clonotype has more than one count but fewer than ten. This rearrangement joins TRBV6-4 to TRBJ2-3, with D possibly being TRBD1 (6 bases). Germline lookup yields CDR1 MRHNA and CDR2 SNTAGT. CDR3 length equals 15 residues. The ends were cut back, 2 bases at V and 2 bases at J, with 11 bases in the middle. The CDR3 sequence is CASSDGRGDTDTQYF. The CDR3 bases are TGTGCCAGCAGTGACGGCAGGGGCGACACAGATACGCAGTATTTT.

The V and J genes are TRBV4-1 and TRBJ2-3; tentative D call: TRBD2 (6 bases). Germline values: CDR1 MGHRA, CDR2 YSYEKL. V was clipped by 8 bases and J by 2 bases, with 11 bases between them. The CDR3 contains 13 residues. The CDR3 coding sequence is TGCGCCAGCGGGAGGATTCTCACAGATACGCAGTATTTT. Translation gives CASGRILTDTQYF.

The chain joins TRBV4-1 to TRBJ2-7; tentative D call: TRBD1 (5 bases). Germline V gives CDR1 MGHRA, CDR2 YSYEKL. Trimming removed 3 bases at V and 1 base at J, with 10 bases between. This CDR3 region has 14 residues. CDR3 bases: TGCGCCAGCAGCCAGGTGGACACTTCCTACGAGCAGTACTTC. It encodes CASSQVDTSYEQYF.

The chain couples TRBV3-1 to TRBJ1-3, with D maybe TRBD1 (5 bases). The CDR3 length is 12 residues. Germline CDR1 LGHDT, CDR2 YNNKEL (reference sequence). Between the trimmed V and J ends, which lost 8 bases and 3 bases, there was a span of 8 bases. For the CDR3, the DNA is TGTGCCAGCCGGGACGGTGGAAACACCATATATTTT. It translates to CASRDGGNTIYF.

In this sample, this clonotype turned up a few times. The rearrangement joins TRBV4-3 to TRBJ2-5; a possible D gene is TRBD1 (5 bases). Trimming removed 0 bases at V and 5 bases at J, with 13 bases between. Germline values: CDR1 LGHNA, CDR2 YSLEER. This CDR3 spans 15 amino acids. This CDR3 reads CASSQEWGSPETQYF. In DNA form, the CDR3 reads TGCGCCAGCAGCCAAGAATGGGGCAGTCCCGAGACCCAGTACTTC.

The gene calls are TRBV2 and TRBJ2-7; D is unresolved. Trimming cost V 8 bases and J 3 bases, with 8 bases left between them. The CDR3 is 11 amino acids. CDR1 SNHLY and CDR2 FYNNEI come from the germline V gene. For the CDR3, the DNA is TGTGCCAGCGACAACCGCTACGAGCAGTACTTC. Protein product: CASDNRYEQYF. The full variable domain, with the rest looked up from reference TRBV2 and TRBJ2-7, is EPEVTQTPSHQVTQMGQEVILRCVPISNHLYFYWYRQILGQKVEFLVSFYNNEISEKSEIFDDQFSVERPDGSNFTLKIRSTKLEDSAMYFCASDNRYEQYFGPGTRLTVT.

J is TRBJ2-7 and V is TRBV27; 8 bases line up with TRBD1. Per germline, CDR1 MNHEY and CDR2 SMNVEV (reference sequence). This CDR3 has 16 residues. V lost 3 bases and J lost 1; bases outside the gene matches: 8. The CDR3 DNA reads TGTGCCAGCAGTTTGGCCGGGACAGGTTATTCCTACGAGCAGTACTTC. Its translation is CASSLAGTGYSYEQYF.

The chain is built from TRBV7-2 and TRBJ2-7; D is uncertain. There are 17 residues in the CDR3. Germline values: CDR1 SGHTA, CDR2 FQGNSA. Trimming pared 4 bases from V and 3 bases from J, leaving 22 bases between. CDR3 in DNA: TGTGCCAGCAGCTCGACGTCCAATACGTGGCAGGTCTACGAGCAGTACTTC. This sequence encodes CASSSTSNTWQVYEQYF.

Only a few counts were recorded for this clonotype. CDR3 sequence: CASSHPLGASYEQYF. The CDR3 region has the DNA TGTGCCAGCAGCCACCCCCTCGGGGCCTCCTACGAGCAGTACTTC. The chain combines TRBV3-1 with TRBJ2-7; D could derive from TRBD1 or TRBD2 (5 bases each). The germline V and J ends were trimmed by 3 bases and 0 bases, with 12 bases remaining between them. The CDR3 contains 15 residues. Germline V gene lookup returns CDR1 LGHDT and CDR2 YNNKEL (reference sequence).

The CDR3 spells CASSLWTETVSYEQYF. The CDR3 DNA is TGTGCCAGCAGCTTATGGACCGAGACAGTAAGCTACGAGCAGTACTTC. The gene calls are TRBV7-8 and TRBJ2-5, with D tentatively TRBD1 (5 bases). The J call is doubtful: the DNA matches TRBJ2-7 better. The CDR3 runs to 16 residues. Germline CDR1 SGHVS, CDR2 FQNEAQ.

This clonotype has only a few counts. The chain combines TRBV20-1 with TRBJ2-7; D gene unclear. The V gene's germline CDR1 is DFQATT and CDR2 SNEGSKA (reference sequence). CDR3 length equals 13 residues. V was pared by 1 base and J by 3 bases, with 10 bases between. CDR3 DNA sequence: TGCAGTGCTAGAGGACCAGACTTCTACGAGCAGTACTTC. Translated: CSARGPDFYEQYF.

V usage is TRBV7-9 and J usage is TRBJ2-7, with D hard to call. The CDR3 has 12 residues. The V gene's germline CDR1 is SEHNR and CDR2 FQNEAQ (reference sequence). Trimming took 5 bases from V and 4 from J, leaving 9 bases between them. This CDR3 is CASSPSWYEQYF. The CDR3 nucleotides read TGTGCCAGCAGCCCCAGCTGGTACGAGCAGTACTTC.

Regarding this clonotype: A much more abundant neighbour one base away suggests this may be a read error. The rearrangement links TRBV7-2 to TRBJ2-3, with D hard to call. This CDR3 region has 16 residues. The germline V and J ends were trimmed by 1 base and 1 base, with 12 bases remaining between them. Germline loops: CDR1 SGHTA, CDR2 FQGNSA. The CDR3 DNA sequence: TGTGCCAGCAGCTTAGTGGGCCGACAACGCACAGATACGCAGTATTTT. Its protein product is CASSLVGRQRTDTQYF. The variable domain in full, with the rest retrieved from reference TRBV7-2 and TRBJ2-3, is GAGVSQSPSNKVTEKGKDVELRCDPISGHTALYWYRQSLGQGLEFLIYFQGNSAPDKSGLPSDRFSAERTGGSVSTLTIQRTQQEDSAVYLCASSLVGRQRTDTQYFGPGTRLTVL.

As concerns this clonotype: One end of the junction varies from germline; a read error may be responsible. The chain's CDR3 is CTSSQDPENEQFF. CDR3 nucleotide sequence: TGCACCAGCAGCCAAGATCCGGAAAATGAGCAGTTCTTC. V gene TRBV4-1 combines with J gene TRBJ2-1; D gene unclear. The CDR3 runs 13 residues. The germline V gene encodes CDR1 MGHRA and CDR2 YSYEKL.

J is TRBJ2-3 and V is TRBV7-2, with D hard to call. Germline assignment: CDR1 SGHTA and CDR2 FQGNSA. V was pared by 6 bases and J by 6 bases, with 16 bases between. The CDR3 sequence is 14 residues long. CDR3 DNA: TGTGCCAGCAGTTCCAGAAGCCACATGGATACGCAGTATTTT. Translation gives CASSSRSHMDTQYF.

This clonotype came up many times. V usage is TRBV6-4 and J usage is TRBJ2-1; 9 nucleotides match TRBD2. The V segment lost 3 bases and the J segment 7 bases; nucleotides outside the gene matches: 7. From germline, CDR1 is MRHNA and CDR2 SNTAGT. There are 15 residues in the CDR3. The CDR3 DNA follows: TGTGCCAGCAGTGAGGCAGCGGGGGGCCAGAATGAGCAGTTCTTC. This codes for CASSEAAGGQNEQFF.

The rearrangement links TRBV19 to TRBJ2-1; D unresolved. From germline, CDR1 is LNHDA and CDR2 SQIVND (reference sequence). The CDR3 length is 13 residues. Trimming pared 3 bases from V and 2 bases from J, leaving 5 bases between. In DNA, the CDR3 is TGTGCCAGTAGTATTCAGGCCTACAATGAGCAGTTCTTC. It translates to CASSIQAYNEQFF. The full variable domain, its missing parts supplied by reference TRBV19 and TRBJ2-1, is DGGITQSPKYLFRKEGQNVTLSCEQNLNHDAMYWYRQDPGQGLRLIYYSQIVNDFQKGDIAEGYSVSREKKESFPLTVTSAQKNPTAFYLCASSIQAYNEQFFGPGTRLTVL.

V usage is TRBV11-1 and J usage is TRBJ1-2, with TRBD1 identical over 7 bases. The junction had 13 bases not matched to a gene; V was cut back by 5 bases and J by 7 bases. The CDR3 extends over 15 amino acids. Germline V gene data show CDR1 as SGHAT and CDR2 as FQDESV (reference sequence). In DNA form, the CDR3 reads TGTGCCAGCAGCCCGAAGACAGGGTTGAATGGTGGCTACACCTTC. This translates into CASSPKTGLNGGYTF.

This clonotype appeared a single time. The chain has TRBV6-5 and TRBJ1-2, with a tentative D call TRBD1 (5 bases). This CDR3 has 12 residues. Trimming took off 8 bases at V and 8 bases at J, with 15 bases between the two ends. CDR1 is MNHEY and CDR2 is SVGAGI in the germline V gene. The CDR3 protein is CASPWGSQGYTF. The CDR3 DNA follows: TGTGCCAGCCCATGGGGGTCCCAAGGCTACACCTTC.

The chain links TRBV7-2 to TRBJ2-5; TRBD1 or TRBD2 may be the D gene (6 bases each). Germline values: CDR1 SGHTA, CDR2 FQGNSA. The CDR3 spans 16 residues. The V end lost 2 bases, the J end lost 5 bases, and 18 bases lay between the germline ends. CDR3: CTSSLISGAVLETQYF. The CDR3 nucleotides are TGTACCAGCAGCTTAATATCGGGGGCGGTGTTGGAGACCCAGTACTTC.

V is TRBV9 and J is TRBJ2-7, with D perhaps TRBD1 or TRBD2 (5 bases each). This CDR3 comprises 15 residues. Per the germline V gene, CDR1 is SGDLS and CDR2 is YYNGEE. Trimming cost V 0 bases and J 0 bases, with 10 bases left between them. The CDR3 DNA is TGTGCCAGCAGCGTAGGGGACGGCCTCTCCTACGAGCAGTACTTC. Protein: CASSVGDGLSYEQYF.

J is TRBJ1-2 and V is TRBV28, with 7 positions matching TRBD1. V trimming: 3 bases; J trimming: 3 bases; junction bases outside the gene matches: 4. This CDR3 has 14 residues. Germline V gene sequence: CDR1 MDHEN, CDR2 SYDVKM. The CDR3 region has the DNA TGTGCCAGCAGTTTGGACAGGACCCACTATGGCTACACCTTC. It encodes CASSLDRTHYGYTF.

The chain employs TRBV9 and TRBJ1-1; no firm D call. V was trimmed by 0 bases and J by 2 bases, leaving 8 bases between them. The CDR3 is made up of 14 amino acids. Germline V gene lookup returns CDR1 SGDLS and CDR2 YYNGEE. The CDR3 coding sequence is TGTGCCAGCAGCGTAGAAGGAAGAAACACTGAAGCTTTCTTT. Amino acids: CASSVEGRNTEAFF. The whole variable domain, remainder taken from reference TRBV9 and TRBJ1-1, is DSGVTQTPKHLITATGQRVTLRCSPRSGDLSVYWYQQSLDQGLQFLIQYYNGEERAKGNILERFSAQQFPDLHSELNLSSLELGDSALYFCASSVEGRNTEAFFGQGTRLTVV.

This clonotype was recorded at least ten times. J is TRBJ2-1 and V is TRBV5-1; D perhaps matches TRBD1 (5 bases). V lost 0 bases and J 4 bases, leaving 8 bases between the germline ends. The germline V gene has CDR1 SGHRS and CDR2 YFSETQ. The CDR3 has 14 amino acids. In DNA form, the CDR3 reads TGCGCCAGCAGCTTGGAAGCAGGGTACAATGAGCAGTTCTTC. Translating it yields CASSLEAGYNEQFF.

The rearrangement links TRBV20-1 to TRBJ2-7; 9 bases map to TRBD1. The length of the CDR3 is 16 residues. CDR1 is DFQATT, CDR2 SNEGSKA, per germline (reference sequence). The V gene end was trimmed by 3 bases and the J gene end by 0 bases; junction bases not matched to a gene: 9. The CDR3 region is CSASYGTGYSSYEQYF. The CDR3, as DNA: TGCAGTGCTAGCTACGGGACAGGGTATTCCTCCTACGAGCAGTACTTC.